These 19 T cell receptor beta chains share one sample of origin, sequenced in a study of shared clonotypes between healthy human individuals. Sequenced by immunoSEQ multiplex PCR; TCRdb stores in-frame clones only, minus some. The repertoire consists of more than 1.2 million clones, with 98% occurring once and the leading ten covering approximately 0.38%. Sequenced: naive CD4+ T cells sorted from blood. Subset of the sample: CD45RA+ positively selected. The receptors stem from a man aged 30 to 45 in good health.

The rearrangement uses TRBV15 and TRBJ2-7; 9 bases agree with TRBD1. Germline V gives CDR1 LNHNV, CDR2 YYDKDF (reference sequence). V gave up 0 bases and J gave up 3 bases; unmatched junction bases: 9. CDR3 length equals 17 residues. The CDR3: CATSRDALQTGGYEQYF. CDR3 nucleotide sequence: TGTGCCACCAGCAGAGACGCGCTACAGACAGGGGGCTACGAGCAGTACTTC. The full variable domain, with the rest looked up from reference TRBV15 and TRBJ2-7, is DAMVIQNPRYQVTQFGKPVTLSCSQTLNHNVMYWYQQKSSQAPKLLFHYYDKDFNNEADTPDNFQSRRPNTSFCFLDIRSPGLGDTAMYLCATSRDALQTGGYEQYFGPGTRLTVT.

The chain carries TRBV10-3 and TRBJ2-7; D may be TRBD1 (5 bases). CDR3 length: 12 amino acids. Germline V lookup: CDR1 ENHRY, CDR2 SYGVKD. Trimming left V 10 bases short and J 4 bases short, with 14 bases between. CDR3 in DNA: TGTGCCACCAGACAGCCTCCTTACGAGCAGTACTTC. This encodes CATRQPPYEQYF.

The genes are TRBV11-2 and TRBJ2-5, with TRBD2 matching over 13 bases. Trimming cost V 5 bases and J 5 bases; bases outside gene matches: 8. This CDR3 spans 16 amino acids. The germline CDR1 and CDR2 sequences are SGHAT and FQNNGV. The CDR3 region is CASSQSLTSGRETQYF. The CDR3 nucleotides are TGTGCCAGCAGCCAATCCCTGACTAGCGGGAGGGAGACCCAGTACTTC.

The DNA of the CDR3 is TGTGCCAGCAGCGCACCAACCGAGCCCGGGACAGGGAGCTCCTACGAGCAGTACTTC. Amino acid sequence: CASSAPTEPGTGSSYEQYF. The chain links TRBV7-8 to TRBJ2-7; TRBD1 matches 9 bases. From germline, CDR1 is SGHVS and CDR2 FQNEAQ. The CDR3 is 19 amino acids. With V trimmed by 5 bases and J by 0 bases, 17 bases remained unmatched.

This chain uses TRBV14 with TRBJ2-7, with D uncertain. The germline CDR1 and CDR2 sequences are SGHDN and FVKESK. Between the trimmed V and J ends, which lost 1 base and 7 bases, there was a span of 14 bases. This CDR3 is 14 amino acids long. CDR3 residues: CASSQGAGSREQYF. CDR3 DNA sequence: TGTGCCAGCAGCCAAGGAGCCGGTTCGAGGGAGCAGTACTTC.

This chain uses TRBV14 with TRBJ2-1; the D gene is possibly TRBD2 (5 bases). The CDR3 totals 12 residues. Germline CDR1 reads SGHDN; CDR2 reads FVKESK. V lost 8 bases, J lost 4 bases, and 9 bases lay in between. CDR3 protein: CASGGVYNEQFF. The CDR3 DNA reads TGTGCCAGCGGAGGCGTTTACAATGAGCAGTTCTTC.

The chain couples TRBV19 to TRBJ1-1, with D perhaps TRBD1 (6 bases). Germline V gene sequence: CDR1 LNHDA, CDR2 SQIVND (reference sequence). The CDR3 has 15 amino acids. V was shortened by 1 base and J by 4 bases, with 13 bases between the two germline ends. The CDR3 nucleotides are TGTGCCAGTAGTATAGGAGGGGGGGCGGTCACTGAAGCTTTCTTT. The encoded protein is CASSIGGGAVTEAFF.

V gene TRBV5-5 combines with J gene TRBJ2-1; 7 bases are a match to TRBD2. V trimming: 2 bases; J trimming: 0 bases; junction bases outside the gene matches: 5. Germline V lookup: CDR1 SGHKS, CDR2 YYEKEE (reference sequence). This CDR3 has 16 amino acids. The CDR3 sequence is CASSLSSGISYNEQFF. CDR3 nucleotide sequence: TGTGCCAGCAGCTTATCCAGCGGGATCTCCTACAATGAGCAGTTCTTC.

Comment on this clone: Other DNA sequences in the same sample also yield this CDR3. The CDR3 coding sequence is TGTGCCAGCAGCTTAGGTGTCACCGGGGAGCTGTTTTTT. It translates to CASSLGVTGELFF. The chain combines TRBV5-6 with TRBJ2-2; D uncertain. Germline assignment: CDR1 SGHDT and CDR2 YYEEEE. This CDR3 has 13 amino acids. Trimming took off 2 bases at V and 4 bases at J, with 6 bases between the two ends.

This rearrangement joins TRBV6-5 to TRBJ1-1; 8 bases agree with TRBD1. This CDR3 contains 15 residues. The trim removed 5 bases at V and 1 base at J, leaving 6 bases unmatched. CDR1 and CDR2 from the germline V gene are MNHEY and SVGAGI. CDR3 nucleotides: TGTGCCAGCAGTCCCCTTGGACAGGGGAACACTGAAGCTTTCTTT. Amino acids: CASSPLGQGNTEAFF.

The chain recombines TRBV2 with TRBJ1-2; D is ambiguous. The germline V gene encodes CDR1 SNHLY and CDR2 FYNNEI. CDR3 length equals 14 residues. The V gene lost 5 bases and the J gene lost 0 bases, with 10 bases spanning the gap. DNA for the CDR3: TGTGCCAGCAGTCCGGAATTAGCTAACTATGGCTACACCTTC. Translated, it gives CASSPELANYGYTF.

Note on this clone: This specimen includes other DNA sequences encoding the same CDR3. This chain links TRBV5-1 with TRBJ2-6; D gene unclear. CDR3 length: 13 amino acids. Germline V gene sequence: CDR1 SGHRS, CDR2 YFSETQ. V lost 2 bases, J lost 3 bases, and 3 bases lay in between. CDR3 nucleotide sequence: TGCGCCAGCAGCTTAAGTGGGGCCAACGTCCTGACTTTC. It specifies CASSLSGANVLTF.

The J gene is TRBJ2-1, the V gene TRBV28, with 10 bases fitting TRBD1. V trimming: 3 bases; J trimming: 6 bases; junction bases outside the gene matches: 8. Germline-derived CDR1 and CDR2 are MDHEN and SYDVKM. This CDR3 contains 16 residues. Here the CDR3 reads CASSLAGQGDLNEQFF. Written as DNA, the CDR3 is TGTGCCAGCAGTTTGGCTGGACAGGGGGATCTCAATGAGCAGTTCTTC.

The J gene is TRBJ2-7, the V gene TRBV4-3, with 8 bases fitting TRBD2. Trimming cost V 0 bases and J 7 bases; bases outside gene matches: 8. This CDR3 is built from 15 residues. The germline V gene has CDR1 LGHNA and CDR2 YSLEER. CDR3: CASSQDLPGGEEQYF. In DNA form, the CDR3 reads TGCGCCAGCAGCCAAGATCTTCCGGGAGGGGAGGAGCAGTACTTC.

The rearrangement joins TRBV9 to TRBJ2-7, with TRBD2 identical over 7 bases. This CDR3 has 15 residues. Germline V lookup: CDR1 SGDLS, CDR2 YYNGEE. Trimming cost V 0 bases and J 2 bases; bases outside gene matches: 5. Here the CDR3 reads CASSVDPSGTYEQYF. The CDR3 DNA reads TGTGCCAGCAGCGTAGACCCTAGCGGTACCTACGAGCAGTACTTC. The full variable domain, its missing parts supplied by reference TRBV9 and TRBJ2-7, is DSGVTQTPKHLITATGQRVTLRCSPRSGDLSVYWYQQSLDQGLQFLIQYYNGEERAKGNILERFSAQQFPDLHSELNLSSLELGDSALYFCASSVDPSGTYEQYFGPGTRLTVT.

This chain connects TRBV5-4 to TRBJ2-7; 7 nucleotides agree with TRBD2. Per the germline V gene, CDR1 is SGHNT and CDR2 is YYREEE (reference sequence). CDR3 length: 15 residues. V gave up 0 bases and J gave up 7 bases; unmatched junction bases: 10. The DNA of the CDR3 is TGTGCCAGCAGCTTGGACGGCGGGAGTCTAAGAGAGCAGTACTTC. It is translated as CASSLDGGSLREQYF.

The V gene is TRBV28, the J gene TRBJ2-7, with 7 nucleotides matching TRBD2. The CDR3 spans 16 residues. Germline V CDR1 and CDR2: MDHEN, SYDVKM. The junction had 11 bases not matched to a gene; V was cut back by 0 bases and J by 6 bases. CDR3 DNA: TGTGCCAGCAGTTTATGGGAGGGAGGGAAAACTGGCGAGCAGTACTTC. It specifies CASSLWEGGKTGEQYF.

The chain employs TRBV10-3 and TRBJ2-7; 7 bases match TRBD2. V trimming: 6 bases; J trimming: 5 bases; junction bases outside the gene matches: 19. The V gene's germline CDR1 is ENHRY and CDR2 SYGVKD. The CDR3 covers 17 residues. The CDR3 DNA follows: TGTGCCATCAGGGGGAGGGGAACTATAGGGCATATTGACGAGCAGTACTTC. Protein: CAIRGRGTIGHIDEQYF.

The V gene is TRBV10-2, the J gene TRBJ1-2, with 7 bases lining up with TRBD1. The trim removed 8 bases at V and 0 bases at J, leaving 6 bases unmatched. This CDR3 comprises 14 residues. The germline gives CDR1 WSHSY, CDR2 SAAADI. In DNA, the CDR3 is TGCGCCAGCGGCAGACAGGGCCCTAACTATGGCTACACCTTC. It specifies CASGRQGPNYGYTF.